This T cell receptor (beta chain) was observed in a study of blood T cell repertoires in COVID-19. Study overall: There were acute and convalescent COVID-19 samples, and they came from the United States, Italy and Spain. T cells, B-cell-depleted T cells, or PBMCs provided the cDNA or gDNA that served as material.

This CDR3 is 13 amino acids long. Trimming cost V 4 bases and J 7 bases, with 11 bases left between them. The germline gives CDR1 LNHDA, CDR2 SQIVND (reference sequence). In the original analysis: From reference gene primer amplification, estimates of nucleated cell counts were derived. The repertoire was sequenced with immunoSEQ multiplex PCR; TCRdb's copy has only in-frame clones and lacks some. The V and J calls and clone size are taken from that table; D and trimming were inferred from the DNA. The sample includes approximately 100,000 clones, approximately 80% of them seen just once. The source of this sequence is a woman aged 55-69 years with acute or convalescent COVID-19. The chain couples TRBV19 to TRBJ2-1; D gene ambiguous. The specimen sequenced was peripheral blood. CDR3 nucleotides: TGTGCCAGTAGTACTGAGGTAGAAAATGAGCAGTTCTTC. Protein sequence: CASSTEVENEQFF.